The clone carrying this T cell receptor (beta chain) was observed a handful of times. Its antigen is unidentified. This sample is drawn from a study of T cells in tuberculosis. Study-level results: Active tuberculosis TCR-alpha repertoires lay closer to GMM-specific TCRs than IGRA-negative controls, suggesting clonal expansion. GEM motif frequencies gave 55% to 75% accuracy; the GMM repertoire gave 85% to 90%. Smaller alpha distances in active tuberculosis partly reflected shorter CDR3-alpha lengths.

Sequencing was performed with immunoSEQ multiplex PCR; in TCRdb, only in-frame clones are kept and a portion is missing. The sample shows tens of thousands of clones, around 91% of them seen only once. This receptor was taken from a donor aged 10 to 29 with latent tuberculosis or without tuberculosis infection. Sequenced sample: PBMCs.

The CDR3 here is CASSYSVASPLHF. The CDR3 region has the DNA TGTGCCAGCAGTTACTCTGTGGCTTCACCCCTCCACTTT. The V call is TRBV6-5, the J call TRBJ1-6, with D hard to call. Per germline, CDR1 MNHEY and CDR2 SVGAGI. V was clipped by 0 bases and J by 9 bases, with 6 bases between them. CDR3 length: 13 amino acids.